This paragraph covers one T cell receptor (beta chain) sequence. CDR1 is SNHLY and CDR2 is FYNNEI in the germline V gene. With 2 bases removed from V and 0 bases from J, the gap between germline ends came to 23 bases. The CDR3 sequence is 21 residues long. This sample was taken from a study of cytomegalovirus exposure and HLA in healthy donors. The wider study: Genotyping of roughly 400 donors showed that roughly 83% belonged to the Caucasian-associated ancestry cluster.

The primer mix had 60 Vbeta and 13 Jbeta primers. Profiling relied on immunoSEQ multiplex PCR, and the TCRdb table lists in-frame clones only, not all of them. In the table there are over 45,000 clones, roughly 83% of which are singletons. Sequencing was performed on PBMCs. This chain links TRBV2 with TRBJ2-6; tentative D call: TRBD1 (5 bases). This clonotype was sampled from a man aged 25 to 45 in good health and CMV-seronegative. The CDR3 here is CASSETQAGPNSLSGANVLTF. The CDR3 DNA is TGTGCCAGCAGTGAAACTCAGGCAGGGCCTAACTCCCTCTCTGGGGCCAACGTCCTGACTTTC.